The 32 T cell receptor beta chains in this list originate from one sample, sequenced in a study of T cells after yellow fever vaccination (dated by TCRdb to about 2019). Library preparation was by 5' RACE. TCRdb records Illumina HiSeq 2500 as the sequencer. Clones were called with MiXCR by TCRdb after fastp trimmed the public reads at Q25, and only in-frame beta chains were retained. Rows are unified per CDR3 protein, each entry keeping the most common DNA and genes. The sample table records around 610,000 distinct CDR3 sequences; approximately 12% of these occur just once. Over 11% of the sample goes to the ten largest clones. The sample's treatment or condition, from its label and the paper: live attenuated yellow fever vaccine strain. The sample was PBMCs, taken on the day of the yellow fever booster vaccination. The origin of the receptors is a man aged 30 to 45 who received the YFV17D yellow fever vaccine.

This clonotype was seen more than once but under ten times. This rearrangement joins TRBV20-1 to TRBJ2-3; no firm D call. Trimming removed 6 bases from V and 4 bases from J, with 8 bases in between. From germline, CDR1 is DFQATT and CDR2 SNEGSKA (reference sequence). The CDR3 extends over 11 amino acids. In nucleotides, the CDR3 is TGCAGTGCCCACCACGCAGATACGCAGTATTTT. Its protein is CSAHHADTQYF.

This clonotype was observed a handful of times. The CDR3: CASSLSRGYEQFF. In DNA form, the CDR3 reads TGTGCCAGCTCACTTTCGAGGGGCTATGAGCAGTTCTTC. The genes are TRBV18 and TRBJ2-1, with D perhaps given as TRBD1 or TRBD2 (5 bases each). Germline V gene data show CDR1 as KGHSH and CDR2 as LQKENI. The CDR3 consists of 13 residues. The V end lost 4 bases, the J end lost 8 bases, and 12 bases lay between the germline ends.

This clonotype showed up just a few times. V and J are TRBV4-3 and TRBJ2-1; 8 bases map to TRBD2. The CDR3 runs to 17 residues. CDR1 and CDR2 (germline): LGHNA, YSLEER. The V segment lost 0 bases and the J segment 3 bases; nucleotides outside the gene matches: 7. In DNA, the CDR3 is TGCGCCAGCAGCCAAGAAAGGGGCGGGAGGCTCTACAATGAGCAGTTCTTC. Protein sequence: CASSQERGGRLYNEQFF.

This clonotype was counted a few times. This chain links TRBV9 with TRBJ1-1; D unclear. This CDR3 contains 12 residues. Trimming took off 3 bases at V and 4 bases at J, with 7 bases between the two ends. CDR1 SGDLS and CDR2 YYNGEE come from the germline V gene. CDR3 residues: CASSDSSTEAFF. For the CDR3, the DNA is TGTGCCAGCAGCGATTCATCCACTGAAGCTTTCTTT.

V usage is TRBV13 and J usage is TRBJ2-1, with 12 bases matching TRBD2. Looked up from germline, CDR1 is PRHDT and CDR2 is FYEKMQ (reference sequence). This CDR3 is 22 amino acids long. Trimming took 4 bases from V and 4 from J; bases not matched to a gene: 23. This CDR3 is CASSSRGDREITSGRQYNEQFF. DNA for the CDR3: TGTGCCAGCAGCTCCCGAGGGGACAGGGAAATCACTAGCGGGAGGCAATACAATGAGCAGTTCTTC.

The V gene is TRBV5-5, the J gene TRBJ2-5, with 14 bases lining up with TRBD2. The CDR3 runs to 17 residues. J gave up 4 bases and V 3 bases, and 8 bases lay outside the gene matches. Germline V gene sequence: CDR1 SGHKS, CDR2 YYEKEE (reference sequence). CDR3 DNA: TGTGCCAGCAGCTCACCGGGACTAGCGGGAGACGGAGAGACCCAGTACTTC. Translation gives CASSSPGLAGDGETQYF.

This clonotype was observed many times. The chain carries TRBV7-8 and TRBJ2-7, with 13 bases that match TRBD2. The germline CDR1 and CDR2 sequences are SGHVS and FQNEAQ. Losses at the gene ends were 3 bases for V and 4 bases for J; bases not matched to a gene: 3. There are 15 residues in the CDR3. The CDR3 coding sequence is TGTGCCAGCAGCTTCGGGACTAGCGGGATTTACGAGCAGTACTTC. The encoded protein is CASSFGTSGIYEQYF.

V usage is TRBV20-1 and J usage is TRBJ2-3; D gene uncertain. V was shortened by 0 bases and J by 10 bases, with 5 bases between the two germline ends. The CDR3 covers 10 residues. From germline, CDR1 is DFQATT and CDR2 SNEGSKA (reference sequence). In nucleotides, the CDR3 is TGCAGTGCTAGAGATTCATCGCAGTATTTT. This gives the protein CSARDSSQYF.

CDR3 DNA: TGCAGCGTTGGGGGACTACCCAACGAGCAGTACTTC. Translated: CSVGGLPNEQYF. The gene calls are TRBV29-1 and TRBJ2-7; 7 bases line up with TRBD2. Germline lookup yields CDR1 SQVTM and CDR2 ANQGSEA. This CDR3 region has 12 residues. Germline trimming cut 4 bases from V and 5 bases from J; bases unmatched to any gene: 5.

The CDR3 region has the DNA TGTGCCAGCAGATGGAAAGGGACGGCAGGCGAGCAGTACTTC. Its protein product is CASRWKGTAGEQYF. This sequence joins TRBV28 and TRBJ2-7, with D tentatively TRBD1 or TRBD2 (5 bases each). Germline V gives CDR1 MDHEN, CDR2 SYDVKM. Trimming shortened V by 6 bases and J by 6 bases, and 18 bases separated the two germline ends. The CDR3 runs 14 residues.

This rearrangement joins TRBV28 to TRBJ2-3, with 7 bases matching TRBD2. Germline V gene data show CDR1 as MDHEN and CDR2 as SYDVKM. The V and J ends lost 6 bases and 2 bases, in that order; junction bases with no gene match: 8. The CDR3 spans 15 residues. The CDR3 DNA reads TGTGCCAGCAGCTACAGAGCGGGAATCACAGATACGCAGTATTTT. This encodes CASSYRAGITDTQYF. The full variable domain, its missing parts supplied by reference TRBV28 and TRBJ2-3, is DVKVTQSSRYLVKRTGEKVFLECVQDMDHENMFWYRQDPGLGLRLIYFSYDVKMKEKGDIPEGYSVSREKKERFSLILESASTNQTSMYLCASSYRAGITDTQYFGPGTRLTVL.

This rearrangement joins TRBV7-2 to TRBJ2-3; D may be TRBD2 (5 bases). Per the germline V gene, CDR1 is SGHTA and CDR2 is FQGNSA. CDR3 length: 14 amino acids. The ends were cut back, 6 bases at V and 6 bases at J, with 16 bases in the middle. The CDR3 DNA follows: TGTGCCAGCAGGTCAGGTGCGGGTGTTGATACGCAGTATTTT. Its protein is CASRSGAGVDTQYF.

This clonotype was seen many times. An end of the junction differs from the germline gene, which may be a read error. This rearrangement joins TRBV6-1 to TRBJ2-3; 12 positions match TRBD2. CDR1 and CDR2 (germline): MNHNS, SASEGT. The CDR3 sequence is 16 residues long. The CDR3 DNA follows: TGTGCCAGCAGAGAAGCCCTAGCGGGAGGGCCAATTACGCAGTATTTT. It encodes CASREALAGGPITQYF.

The CDR3 region is CASSLEENTGELFF. The DNA of the CDR3 is TGTGCCAGCAGTTTGGAGGAGAACACCGGGGAGCTGTTTTTT. V is TRBV12-3 or TRBV12-4 and J is TRBJ2-2; the D gene is possibly TRBD2 (5 bases). This CDR3 spans 14 amino acids. Trimming cost V 3 bases and J 1 base, with 6 bases left between them.

V and J are TRBV6-2 or TRBV6-3 and TRBJ2-1; D ambiguous. CDR1 is MNHEY and CDR2 is SVGEGT in the germline V gene. Trimming left V 2 bases short and J 4 bases short, with 9 bases between. This CDR3 is built from 14 residues. The CDR3 bases are TGTGCCAGCAGTTACGAGACTGGTTACAATGAGCAGTTCTTC. This gives the protein CASSYETGYNEQFF.

Written as DNA, the CDR3 is TGTGCCAGCCAGGGGGGAGGGGGCTACAATGAGCAGTTCTTC. It translates to CASQGGGGYNEQFF. V and J are TRBV7-2 and TRBJ2-1; either TRBD1 or TRBD2 may supply D (7 bases each). CDR3 length: 14 residues. Germline lookup yields CDR1 SGHTA and CDR2 FQGNSA. V was cut by 8 bases and J by 3 bases, with 14 bases left in between.

V gene TRBV20-1 combines with J gene TRBJ2-7; D gene unclear. The CDR3 is 14 amino acids. V was clipped by 3 bases and J by 5 bases, with 17 bases between them. Looked up from germline, CDR1 is DFQATT and CDR2 is SNEGSKA (reference sequence). In DNA form, the CDR3 reads TGCAGTGCTAGCGTCGTCGGCAGTATCAACGAGCAGTACTTC. Amino acids: CSASVVGSINEQYF.

V is TRBV6-2 or TRBV6-3 and J is TRBJ2-1, with 7 bases that match TRBD2. V shed 4 bases, J shed 1 base, and the junction held 7 bases outside the gene matches. Germline V gene data show CDR1 as MNHEY and CDR2 as SVGEGT. The CDR3 is 16 amino acids. CDR3 coding DNA: TGTGCCAGCAGTTTTCGCGGGAGCGGGTCCTACAATGAGCAGTTCTTC. Translated, it gives CASSFRGSGSYNEQFF.

This chain connects TRBV6-1 to TRBJ2-7; 13 bases fit TRBD2. The CDR3 length is 18 residues. Germline CDR1 is MNHNS and CDR2 is SASEGT. V shed 5 bases, J shed 3 bases, and the junction held 13 bases outside the gene matches. This chain's CDR3 is CASSLRLAGGSKVYEQYF. CDR3 bases: TGTGCCAGCAGTCTGAGACTAGCGGGAGGATCTAAGGTCTACGAGCAGTACTTC.

This clonotype occurred a few times. The V and J genes are TRBV3-1 and TRBJ2-1; D is undetermined. The germline gives CDR1 LGHDT, CDR2 YNNKEL (reference sequence). V gave up 4 bases and J gave up 10 bases, with 11 bases separating them. There are 12 residues in the CDR3. The CDR3 region has the DNA TGTGCCAGCAGCCCGACGTCCTGGGAGCAGTTCTTC. It codes for CASSPTSWEQFF.

The chain joins TRBV6-2 or TRBV6-3 to TRBJ2-7, with D unresolved. Trimming removed 2 bases at V and 3 bases at J, with 5 bases between. In germline, CDR1 is MNHEY, CDR2 SVGEGT. CDR3 size: 12 residues. CDR3 amino acids: CASSYDVYEQYF. The CDR3 nucleotides read TGTGCCAGCAGTTACGACGTCTACGAGCAGTACTTC.

The V and J genes are TRBV5-1 and TRBJ1-1; D might be TRBD1 (5 bases). The CDR3 extends over 15 amino acids. Germline CDR1 SGHRS, CDR2 YFSETQ. Trimming removed 0 bases from V and 1 base from J, with 10 bases in between. CDR3 amino acids: CASSLAGAPNTEAFF. The CDR3 DNA sequence: TGCGCCAGCAGCTTGGCCGGGGCCCCGAACACTGAAGCTTTCTTT.

The chain joins TRBV11-2 to TRBJ2-7; TRBD1 matches at 9 bases. This CDR3 has 14 residues. Unmatched junction bases numbered 4, after V lost 4 bases and J lost 3 bases. From germline, CDR1 is SGHAT and CDR2 FQNNGV. The chain's CDR3 is CASSSTGGDYEQYF. The CDR3 nucleotides are TGTGCCAGCAGCTCGACAGGGGGGGACTACGAGCAGTACTTC.

J is TRBJ2-2 and V is TRBV7-3; unclear D gene. The CDR3 is made up of 14 amino acids. V lost 1 base and J lost 5, with 8 bases in between. Per germline, CDR1 SGHTA and CDR2 FQGTGA. Here the CDR3 reads CASSLSLRTGELFF. The DNA for the CDR3 is TGTGCCAGCAGCTTAAGTCTTAGGACCGGGGAGCTGTTTTTT.

This clonotype turned up a few times. CDR3 in amino acids: CSASSPALAKNIQYF. The DNA for the CDR3 is TGCAGTGCTAGTTCTCCAGCACTAGCCAAAAACATTCAGTACTTC. The chain joins TRBV20-1 to TRBJ2-4; D remains ambiguous. With 3 bases removed from V and 0 bases from J, the gap between germline ends came to 12 bases. CDR3 size: 15 residues. Germline values: CDR1 DFQATT, CDR2 SNEGSKA (reference sequence).

V gene TRBV5-6 combines with J gene TRBJ2-5; TRBD2 matches at 8 bases. The V and J ends lost 3 bases and 4 bases, in that order; junction bases with no gene match: 11. The germline CDR1 and CDR2 sequences are SGHDT and YYEEEE. CDR3 length: 16 amino acids. The CDR3: CASSSTRAGVRETQYF. The CDR3 bases are TGTGCCAGCAGCTCAACCAGAGCGGGAGTTCGAGAGACCCAGTACTTC.

Ten or more counts support this clonotype. This sequence joins TRBV27 and TRBJ2-7; 7 bases map to TRBD2. The CDR3 spans 15 residues. V shed 3 bases, J shed 1 base, and the junction held 6 bases outside the gene matches. Germline CDR1 MNHEY, CDR2 SMNVEV (reference sequence). CDR3 nucleotide sequence: TGTGCCAGCAGTTTTGGGCTAGCGGCGTCCTACGAGCAGTACTTC. Its protein product is CASSFGLAASYEQYF.

This clonotype showed up just a few times. The rearrangement uses TRBV5-1 and TRBJ2-2; 10 nucleotides line up with TRBD1. The CDR3 sequence is 15 residues long. Trimming at V came to 7 bases and at J to 8 bases, leaving 11 bases not matched to a gene. Germline V gene lookup returns CDR1 SGHRS and CDR2 YFSETQ. CDR3 protein: CASATPGQGRGELFF. The CDR3 DNA is TGCGCCAGCGCCACACCGGGACAGGGGCGTGGGGAGCTGTTTTTT. The whole variable domain, filled in from reference TRBV5-1 and TRBJ2-2, reads KAGVTQTPRYLIKTRGQQVTLSCSPISGHRSVSWYQQTPGQGLQFLFEYFSETQRNKGNFPGRFSGRQFSNSRSEMNVSTLELGDSALYLCASATPGQGRGELFFGEGSRLTVL.

This clonotype was counted many times. The chain links TRBV5-1 to TRBJ2-5; D call uncertain. V was pared by 4 bases and J by 1 base, with 20 bases between. Germline V gene sequence: CDR1 SGHRS, CDR2 YFSETQ. This CDR3 spans 17 amino acids. This CDR3 is CASSPGRRPLSQETQYF. The CDR3 DNA follows: TGCGCCAGCAGCCCCGGACGTAGGCCGTTGTCCCAAGAGACCCAGTACTTC.

This chain connects TRBV9 to TRBJ2-7, with 8 bases that match TRBD1. With 0 bases clipped from V and 2 bases from J, the junction kept 4 bases outside the gene matches. The CDR3 extends over 15 amino acids. Germline V gene lookup returns CDR1 SGDLS and CDR2 YYNGEE. The CDR3 DNA sequence: TGTGCCAGCAGCGTAGATACAGGGGGACCCTACGAGCAGTACTTC. Translating gives CASSVDTGGPYEQYF.

The chain carries TRBV6-5 and TRBJ1-1; no definite D call. CDR3 length: 12 residues. Germline V gives CDR1 MNHEY, CDR2 SVGAGI. V lost 8 bases and J lost 7, with 14 bases in between. For the CDR3, the DNA is TGTGCCAGCTCGGTTTCGACCGGTGAAGCTTTCTTT. Its protein product is CASSVSTGEAFF.

This clonotype was found many times. The rearrangement links TRBV20-1 to TRBJ2-1; 9 bases fit TRBD2. The germline V gene encodes CDR1 DFQATT and CDR2 SNEGSKA (reference sequence). CDR3 length: 15 amino acids. Trimming took 4 bases from V and 2 from J; bases not matched to a gene: 6. This CDR3 reads CSATTSGAPYNEQFF. The CDR3 DNA reads as TGCAGTGCTACGACTAGCGGAGCCCCCTACAATGAGCAGTTCTTC.